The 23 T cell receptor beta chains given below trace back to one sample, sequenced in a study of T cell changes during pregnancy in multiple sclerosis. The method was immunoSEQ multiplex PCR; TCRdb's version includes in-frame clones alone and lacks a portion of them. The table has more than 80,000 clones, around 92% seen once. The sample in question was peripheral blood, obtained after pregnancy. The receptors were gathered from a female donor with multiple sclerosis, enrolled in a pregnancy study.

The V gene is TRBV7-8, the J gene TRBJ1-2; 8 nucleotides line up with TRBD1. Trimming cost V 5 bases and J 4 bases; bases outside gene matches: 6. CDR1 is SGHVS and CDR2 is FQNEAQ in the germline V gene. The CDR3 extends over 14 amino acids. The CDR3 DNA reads TGTGCCAGCAGCCACGGACAGGGTACCTATGGCTACACCTTC. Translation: CASSHGQGTYGYTF.

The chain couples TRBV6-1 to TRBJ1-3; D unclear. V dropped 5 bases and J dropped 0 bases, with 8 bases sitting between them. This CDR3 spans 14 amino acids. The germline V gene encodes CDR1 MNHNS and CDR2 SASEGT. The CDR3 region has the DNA TGTGCCAGCAGTACCGGGAGCTCTGGAAACACCATATATTTT. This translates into CASSTGSSGNTIYF.

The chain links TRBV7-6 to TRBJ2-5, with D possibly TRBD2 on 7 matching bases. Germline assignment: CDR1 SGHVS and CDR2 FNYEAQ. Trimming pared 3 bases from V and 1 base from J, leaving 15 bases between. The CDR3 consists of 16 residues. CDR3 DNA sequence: TGTGCCAGCAGCTTCAAGGGGGGGCTTATCCAAGAGACCCAGTACTTC. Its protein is CASSFKGGLIQETQYF.

CDR3 DNA sequence: TGTGCCAGCAGCGAATATACGACAGGGGGAGCGACCGGGGAGCTGTTTTTT. Residues: CASSEYTTGGATGELFF. The chain combines TRBV11-3 with TRBJ2-2, with TRBD1 identical over 9 bases. V was pared by 5 bases and J by 5 bases, with 12 bases of the junction left unmatched. The V gene's germline CDR1 is SGHNT and CDR2 YENEEA. The CDR3 spans 17 residues.

The CDR3 coding sequence is TGTGCCAGTAGTATAGATCCGAGAGACAGCTCTGGGGCCAACGTCCTGACTTTC. Translation: CASSIDPRDSSGANVLTF. The V and J genes are TRBV19 and TRBJ2-6; D possibly corresponds to TRBD1 (5 bases). The CDR3 consists of 18 residues. V was clipped by 0 bases and J by 0 bases, with 12 bases between them. Germline values: CDR1 LNHDA, CDR2 SQIVND (reference sequence). Filled out from reference TRBV19 and TRBJ2-6, the complete variable domain reads DGGITQSPKYLFRKEGQNVTLSCEQNLNHDAMYWYRQDPGQGLRLIYYSQIVNDFQKGDIAEGYSVSREKKESFPLTVTSAQKNPTAFYLCASSIDPRDSSGANVLTFGAGSRLTVL.

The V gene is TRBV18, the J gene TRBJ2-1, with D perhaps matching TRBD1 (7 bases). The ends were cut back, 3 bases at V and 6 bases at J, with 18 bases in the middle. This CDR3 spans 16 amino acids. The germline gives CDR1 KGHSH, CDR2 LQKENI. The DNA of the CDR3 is TGTGCCAGCTCACCGCTGACAGGGACGGGGGTCAATGAGCAGTTCTTC. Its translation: CASSPLTGTGVNEQFF.

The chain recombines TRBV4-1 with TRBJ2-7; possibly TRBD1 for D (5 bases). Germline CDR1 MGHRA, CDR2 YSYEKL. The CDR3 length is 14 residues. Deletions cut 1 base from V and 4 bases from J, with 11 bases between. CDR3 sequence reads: CASSQVGRVYEQYF. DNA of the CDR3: TGCGCCAGCAGCCAAGTGGGCAGGGTATACGAGCAGTACTTC.

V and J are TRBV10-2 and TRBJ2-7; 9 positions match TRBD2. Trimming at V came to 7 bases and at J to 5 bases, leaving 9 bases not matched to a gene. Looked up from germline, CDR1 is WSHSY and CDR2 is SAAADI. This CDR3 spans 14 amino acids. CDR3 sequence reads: CASTLLAGVHEQYF. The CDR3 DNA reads TGCGCCAGCACCCTTTTAGCGGGAGTTCACGAGCAGTACTTC.

CDR3 sequence reads: CASSEEGGGAYNEQFF. The CDR3 nucleotides read TGTGCCAGCAGTGAAGAGGGCGGGGGGGCCTACAATGAGCAGTTCTTC. The chain recombines TRBV6-4 with TRBJ2-1, with 9 bases aligning to TRBD2. Germline values: CDR1 MRHNA, CDR2 SNTAGT. After removal of 3 bases from V and 2 bases from J, the junction contained 5 bases not matched to a gene. The CDR3 consists of 16 residues.

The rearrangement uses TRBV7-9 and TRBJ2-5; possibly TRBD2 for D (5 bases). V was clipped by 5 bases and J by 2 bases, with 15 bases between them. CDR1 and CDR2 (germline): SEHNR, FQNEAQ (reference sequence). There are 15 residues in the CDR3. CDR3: CASSPPDWEQETQYF. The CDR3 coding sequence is TGTGCCAGCAGCCCGCCGGACTGGGAACAAGAGACCCAGTACTTC. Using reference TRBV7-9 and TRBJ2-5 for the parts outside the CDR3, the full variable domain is DTGVSQNPRHKITKRGQNVTFRCDPISEHNRLYWYRQTLGQGPEFLTYFQNEAQLEKSRLLSDRFSAERPKGSFSTLEIQRTEQGDSAMYLCASSPPDWEQETQYFGPGTRLLVL.

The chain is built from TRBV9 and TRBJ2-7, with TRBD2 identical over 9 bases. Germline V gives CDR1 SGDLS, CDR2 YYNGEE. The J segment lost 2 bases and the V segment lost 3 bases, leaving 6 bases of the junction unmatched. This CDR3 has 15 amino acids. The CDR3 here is CASSAEAGGPYEQYF. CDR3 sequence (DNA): TGTGCCAGCAGCGCGGAGGCGGGAGGGCCCTACGAGCAGTACTTC.

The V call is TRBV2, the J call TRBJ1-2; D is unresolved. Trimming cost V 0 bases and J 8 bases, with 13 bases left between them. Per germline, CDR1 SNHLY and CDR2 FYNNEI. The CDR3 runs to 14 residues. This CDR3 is CASSEAGSPGGYTF. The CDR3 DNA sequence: TGTGCCAGCAGTGAAGCGGGGTCCCCGGGAGGCTACACCTTC.

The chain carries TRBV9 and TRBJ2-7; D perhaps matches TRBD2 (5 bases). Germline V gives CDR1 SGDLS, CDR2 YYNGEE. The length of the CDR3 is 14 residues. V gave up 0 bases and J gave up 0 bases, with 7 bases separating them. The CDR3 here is CASSVGGSSYEQYF. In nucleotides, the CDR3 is TGTGCCAGCAGCGTAGGAGGGAGCTCCTACGAGCAGTACTTC.

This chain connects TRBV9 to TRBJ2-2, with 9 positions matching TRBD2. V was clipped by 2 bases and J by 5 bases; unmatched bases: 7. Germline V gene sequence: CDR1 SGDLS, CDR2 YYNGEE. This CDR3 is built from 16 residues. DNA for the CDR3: TGTGCCAGCAGCGTGGATACTAGCGGGTCGACCGGGGAGCTGTTTTTT. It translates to CASSVDTSGSTGELFF.

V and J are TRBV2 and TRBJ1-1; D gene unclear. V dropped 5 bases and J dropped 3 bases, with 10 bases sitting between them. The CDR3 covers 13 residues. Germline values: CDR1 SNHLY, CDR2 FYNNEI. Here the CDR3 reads CASSLAYDTEAFF. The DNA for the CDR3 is TGTGCCAGCAGTCTCGCCTATGACACTGAAGCTTTCTTT.

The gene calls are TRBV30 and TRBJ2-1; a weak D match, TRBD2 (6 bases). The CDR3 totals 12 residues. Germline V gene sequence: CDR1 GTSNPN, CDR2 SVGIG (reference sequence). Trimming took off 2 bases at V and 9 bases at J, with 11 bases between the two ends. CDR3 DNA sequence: TGTGCCTGGAGTTTACTAGCCATTGAGCAGTTCTTC. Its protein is CAWSLLAIEQFF.

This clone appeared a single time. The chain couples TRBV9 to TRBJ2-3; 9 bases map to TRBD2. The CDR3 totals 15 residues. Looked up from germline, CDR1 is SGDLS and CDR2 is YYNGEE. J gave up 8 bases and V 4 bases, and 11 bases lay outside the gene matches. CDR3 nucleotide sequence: TGTGCCAGCAGCCTCTGGGCTAGCGGGGTTGGTACGCAGTATTTT. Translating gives CASSLWASGVGTQYF.

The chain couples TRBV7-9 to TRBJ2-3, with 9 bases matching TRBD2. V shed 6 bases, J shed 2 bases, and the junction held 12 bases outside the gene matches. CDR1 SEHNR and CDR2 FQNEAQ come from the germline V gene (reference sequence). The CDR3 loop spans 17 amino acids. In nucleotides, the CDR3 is TGTGCCAGCAGGCCTCGAGGAGCGGGGGGCTTCACAGATACGCAGTATTTT. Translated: CASRPRGAGGFTDTQYF.

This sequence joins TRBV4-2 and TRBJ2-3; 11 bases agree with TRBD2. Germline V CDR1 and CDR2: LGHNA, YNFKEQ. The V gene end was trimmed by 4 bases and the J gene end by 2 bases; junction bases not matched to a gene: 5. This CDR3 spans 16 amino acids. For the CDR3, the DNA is TGTGCCAGCAGCCCCGGGACTAGCGGAGCCACAGATACGCAGTATTTT. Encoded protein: CASSPGTSGATDTQYF.

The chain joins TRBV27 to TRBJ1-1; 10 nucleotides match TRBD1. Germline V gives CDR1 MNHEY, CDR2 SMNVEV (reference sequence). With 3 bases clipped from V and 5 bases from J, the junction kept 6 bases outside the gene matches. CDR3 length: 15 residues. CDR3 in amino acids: CASSFAGQGRTEAFF. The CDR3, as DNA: TGTGCCAGCAGTTTTGCGGGACAGGGGAGGACTGAAGCTTTCTTT.

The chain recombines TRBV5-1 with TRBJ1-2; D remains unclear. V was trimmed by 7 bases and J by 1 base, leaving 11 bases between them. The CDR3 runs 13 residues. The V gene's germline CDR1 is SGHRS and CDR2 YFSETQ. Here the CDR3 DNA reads TGCGCCAGCGCAGACACTCTTAACTATGGCTACACCTTC. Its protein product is CASADTLNYGYTF.

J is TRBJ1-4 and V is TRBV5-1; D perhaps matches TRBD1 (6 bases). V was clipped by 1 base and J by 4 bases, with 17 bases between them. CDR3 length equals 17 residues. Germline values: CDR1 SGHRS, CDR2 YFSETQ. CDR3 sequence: CASSLSGGAQGNEKLFF. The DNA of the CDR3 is TGCGCCAGCAGCTTGTCTGGGGGGGCGCAAGGTAATGAAAAACTGTTTTTT. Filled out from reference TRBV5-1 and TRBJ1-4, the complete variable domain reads KAGVTQTPRYLIKTRGQQVTLSCSPISGHRSVSWYQQTPGQGLQFLFEYFSETQRNKGNFPGRFSGRQFSNSRSEMNVSTLELGDSALYLCASSLSGGAQGNEKLFFGSGTQLSVL.

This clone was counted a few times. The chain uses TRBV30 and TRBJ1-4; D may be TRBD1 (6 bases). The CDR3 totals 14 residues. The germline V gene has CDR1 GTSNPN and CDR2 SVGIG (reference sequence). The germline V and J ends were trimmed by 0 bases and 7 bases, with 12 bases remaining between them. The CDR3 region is CAWSVSGGGEKLFF. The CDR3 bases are TGTGCCTGGAGTGTATCGGGGGGCGGTGAAAAACTGTTTTTT. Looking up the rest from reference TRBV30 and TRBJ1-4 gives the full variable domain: SQTIHQWPATLVQPVGSPLSLECTVEGTSNPNLYWYRQAAGRGLQLLFYSVGIGQISSEVPQNLSASRPQDRQFILSSKKLLLSDSGFYLCAWSVSGGGEKLFFGSGTQLSVL.